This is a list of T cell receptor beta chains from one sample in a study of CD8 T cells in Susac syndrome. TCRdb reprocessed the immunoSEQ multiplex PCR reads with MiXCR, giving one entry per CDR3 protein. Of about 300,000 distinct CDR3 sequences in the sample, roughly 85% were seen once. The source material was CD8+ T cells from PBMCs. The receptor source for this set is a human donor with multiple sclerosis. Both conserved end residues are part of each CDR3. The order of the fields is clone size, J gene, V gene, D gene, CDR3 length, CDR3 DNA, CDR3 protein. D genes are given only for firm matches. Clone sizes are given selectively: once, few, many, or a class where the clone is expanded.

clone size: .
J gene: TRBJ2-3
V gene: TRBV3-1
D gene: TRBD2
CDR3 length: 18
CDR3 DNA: TGTGCCAGCAGCCAAGATCTAGGAGCGGGAGGGCCGGAAGATACGCAGTATTTT
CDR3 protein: CASSQDLGAGGPEDTQYF

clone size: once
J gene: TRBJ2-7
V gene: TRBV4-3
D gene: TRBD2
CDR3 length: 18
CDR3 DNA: TGCGCCAGCAGCCAAGTCCTCAGTTGGAGCGGGGGCACCTACGAGCAGTACTTC
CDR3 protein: CASSQVLSWSGGTYEQYF

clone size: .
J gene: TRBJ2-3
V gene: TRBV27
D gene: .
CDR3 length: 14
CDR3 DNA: TGTGCCAGCAGTCCGGGCCAAAAGAAGGATACGCAGTATTTT
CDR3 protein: CASSPGQKKDTQYF

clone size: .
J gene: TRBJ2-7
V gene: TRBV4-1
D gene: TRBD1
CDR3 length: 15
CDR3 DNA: TGCGCCAGCAGCCACAGTCAGGGGGTAATGAGCGAGCAGTACTTC
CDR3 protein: CASSHSQGVMSEQYF

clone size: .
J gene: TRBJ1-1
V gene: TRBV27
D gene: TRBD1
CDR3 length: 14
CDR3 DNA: TGTGCCAGCAGTTTAAGGACAGGGGGAACTGAAGCTTTCTTT
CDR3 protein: CASSLRTGGTEAFF

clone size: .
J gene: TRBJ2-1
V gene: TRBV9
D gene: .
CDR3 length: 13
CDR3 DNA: TGTGCCAGCAGCGTAGGAGACTACAATGAGCAGTTCTTC
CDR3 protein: CASSVGDYNEQFF

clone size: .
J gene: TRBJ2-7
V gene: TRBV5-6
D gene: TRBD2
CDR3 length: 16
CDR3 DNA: TGTGCCAGCAGCTTGGGACTAGCGGGCTCGCCCTACGAGCAGTACTTC
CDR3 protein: CASSLGLAGSPYEQYF

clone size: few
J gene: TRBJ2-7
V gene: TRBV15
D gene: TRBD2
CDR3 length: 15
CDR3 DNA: TGTGCCACCAGCAGTCGTCGCGGGAGTATGTACGAGCAGTACTTC
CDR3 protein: CATSSRRGSMYEQYF

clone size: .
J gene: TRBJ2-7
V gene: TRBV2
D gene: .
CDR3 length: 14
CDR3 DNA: TGTGCCAGCAGTGAAGCGCCAGGGGCAGACGAGCAGTACTTC
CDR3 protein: CASSEAPGADEQYF

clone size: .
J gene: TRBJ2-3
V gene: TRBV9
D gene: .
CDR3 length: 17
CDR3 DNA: TGTGCCAGCAGCGTAGCTACTATAGGGGAGGCTACAGATACGCAGTATTTT
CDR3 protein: CASSVATIGEATDTQYF

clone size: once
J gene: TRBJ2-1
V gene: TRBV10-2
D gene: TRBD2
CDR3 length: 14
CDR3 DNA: TGCGCCAGCTGGACTAGCGGGAGTGGGAATGAGCAGTTCTTC
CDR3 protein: CASWTSGSGNEQFF

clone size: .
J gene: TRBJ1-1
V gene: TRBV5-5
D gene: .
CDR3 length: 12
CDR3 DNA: TGTGCCAGCAGCTACGAGGACACTGAAGCTTTCTTT
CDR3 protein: CASSYEDTEAFF

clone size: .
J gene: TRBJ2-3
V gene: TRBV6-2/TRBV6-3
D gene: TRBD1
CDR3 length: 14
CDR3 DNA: TGTGCCAGCAGTTCGACAGGGGACACAGATACGCAGTATTTT
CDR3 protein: CASSSTGDTDTQYF

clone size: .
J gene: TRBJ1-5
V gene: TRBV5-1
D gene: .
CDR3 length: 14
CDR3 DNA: TGCGCCAGCAGTTCGGGGGGCGATGATCAGCCCCAGCATTTT
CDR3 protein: CASSSGGDDQPQHF

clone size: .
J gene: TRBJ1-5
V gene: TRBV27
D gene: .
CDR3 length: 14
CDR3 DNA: TGTGCCAGCAGTGCCCTCGGGGGAAGTCAGCCCCAGCATTTT
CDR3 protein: CASSALGGSQPQHF

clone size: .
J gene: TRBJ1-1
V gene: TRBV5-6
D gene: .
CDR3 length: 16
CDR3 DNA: TGTGCCAGCAGCACCCCGCCGGGGGCCCGGGGCACTGAAGCTTTCTTT
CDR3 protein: CASSTPPGARGTEAFF

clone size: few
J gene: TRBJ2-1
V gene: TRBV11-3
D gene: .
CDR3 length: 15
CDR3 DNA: TGTGCCAGCAGCCCCAGGGGCACGGCCTACAATGAGCAGTTCTTC
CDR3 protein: CASSPRGTAYNEQFF

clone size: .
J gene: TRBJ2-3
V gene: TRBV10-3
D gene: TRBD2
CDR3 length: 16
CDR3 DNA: TGTGCCATCAGTGAAATGGGACTAGCGGGCACAGATACGCAGTATTTT
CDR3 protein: CAISEMGLAGTDTQYF

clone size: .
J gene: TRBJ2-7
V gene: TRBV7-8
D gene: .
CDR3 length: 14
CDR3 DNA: TGTGCCAGCAGCTTAGGTGGAGCAACCTACGAGCAGTACTTC
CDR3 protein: CASSLGGATYEQYF

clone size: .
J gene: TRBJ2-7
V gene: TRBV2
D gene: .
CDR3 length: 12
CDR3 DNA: TGTGCCACCGCGGGGTCCTCCTACGAGCAGTACTTC
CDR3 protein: CATAGSSYEQYF

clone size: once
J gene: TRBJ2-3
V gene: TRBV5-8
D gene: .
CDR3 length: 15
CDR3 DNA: TGTGCCAGCAGCTTTAAGGGCCATGGTGAAGATACGCAGTATTTT
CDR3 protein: CASSFKGHGEDTQYF

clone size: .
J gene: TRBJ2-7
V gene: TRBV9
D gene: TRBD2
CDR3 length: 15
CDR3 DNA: TGTGCCAGCAGCGTAGGGGATAGCGGGAGCTACGAGCAGTACTTC
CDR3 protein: CASSVGDSGSYEQYF

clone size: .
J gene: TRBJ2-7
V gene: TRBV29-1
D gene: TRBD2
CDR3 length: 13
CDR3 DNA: TGCAGCGTCAGGAGCGGGAGCTCCTACGAGCAGTACTTC
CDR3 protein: CSVRSGSSYEQYF

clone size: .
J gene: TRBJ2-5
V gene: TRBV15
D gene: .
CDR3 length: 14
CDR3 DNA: TGTGCCACCAGCATACTCGCTGGGAGGGAGACCCAGTACTTC
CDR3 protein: CATSILAGRETQYF

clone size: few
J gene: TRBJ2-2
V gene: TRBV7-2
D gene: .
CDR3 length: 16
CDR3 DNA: TGTGCCAGCAGCTTAGTAGGAACAGTTAACACCGGGGAGCTGTTTTTT
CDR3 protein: CASSLVGTVNTGELFF

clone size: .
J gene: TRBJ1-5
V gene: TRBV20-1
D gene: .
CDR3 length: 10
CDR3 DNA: TGCAGTGCTAGGCACCAGCCCCAGCATTTT
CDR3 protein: CSARHQPQHF

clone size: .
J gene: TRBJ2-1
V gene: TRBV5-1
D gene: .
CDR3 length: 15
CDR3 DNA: TGCGCCAGCAGCTTGATGCCGACGGTCTACAATGAGCAGTTCTTC
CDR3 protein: CASSLMPTVYNEQFF

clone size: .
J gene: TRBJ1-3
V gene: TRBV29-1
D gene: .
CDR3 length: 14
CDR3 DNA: TGCAGCGTTGAAGATAGTCAGGCGGCGGGCACCATATATTTT
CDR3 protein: CSVEDSQAAGTIYF

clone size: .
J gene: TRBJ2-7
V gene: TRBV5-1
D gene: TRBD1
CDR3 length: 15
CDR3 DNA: TGCGCCAGCAGCTTGATGGGGACAGGAGCTTACGAGCAGTACTTC
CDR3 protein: CASSLMGTGAYEQYF

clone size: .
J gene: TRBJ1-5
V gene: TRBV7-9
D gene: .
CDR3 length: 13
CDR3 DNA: TGTGCCAGCAGCTTAAGCCAGCCTCAGCCCCAGCATTTT
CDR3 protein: CASSLSQPQPQHF

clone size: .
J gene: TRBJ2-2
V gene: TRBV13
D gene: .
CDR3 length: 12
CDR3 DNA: TGTGCCAGCGGCTGGGACACCGGGGAGCTGTTTTTT
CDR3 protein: CASGWDTGELFF

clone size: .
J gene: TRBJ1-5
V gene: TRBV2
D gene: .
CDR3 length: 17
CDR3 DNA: TGTGCCAGCAGTGGGGGTTGGCTCGACCGTCGCAATCAGCCCCAGCATTTT
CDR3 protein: CASSGGWLDRRNQPQHF

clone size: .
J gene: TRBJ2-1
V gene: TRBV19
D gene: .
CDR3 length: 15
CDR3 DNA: TGTGCCAGTAGTATGGACCCTAGCGCCTACAATGAGCAGTTCTTC
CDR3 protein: CASSMDPSAYNEQFF

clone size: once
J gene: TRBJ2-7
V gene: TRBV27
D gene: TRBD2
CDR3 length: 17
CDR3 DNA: TGTGCCAGCAGTTTCTTGGCTAGCGGGGATACCCCTAGGGAGCAGTACTTC
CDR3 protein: CASSFLASGDTPREQYF

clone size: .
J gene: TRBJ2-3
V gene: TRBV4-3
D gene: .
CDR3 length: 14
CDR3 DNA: TGCGCCAGCAGCCAAGGGTCGGGGGCAGATACGCAGTATTTT
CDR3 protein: CASSQGSGADTQYF

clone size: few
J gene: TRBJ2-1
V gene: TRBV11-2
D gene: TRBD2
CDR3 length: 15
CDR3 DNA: TGTGCCAGCAGCTGGACTAGCGGGAGCTACAATGAGCAGTTCTTC
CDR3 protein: CASSWTSGSYNEQFF